One TCR beta chain is described in this entry. This clonotype was observed many times. There is no known antigen for this receptor. Per-nucleotide qualities are absent, and no much larger clonotype sits a single base away. This record belongs to a study of early T cells in non-severe SARS-CoV-2 infection (dated by TCRdb to about 2021). Turning to the overall study: Bulk RNA from unsorted whole blood was used for TCR sequencing, so alpha and beta chains could not be paired.

What the research found in general, with its limitations: Matching against VDJdb was skewed toward anti-spike CD8 responses, likely underestimated virus-specific expansions, and missed private and CD4 specificities.

Library generation was performed with 5' RACE. Reads for this sample came from a NextSeq 500. The TCR library protocol attached unique molecular identifiers to individual cDNA molecules to correct for sequencing error and PCR bias. Both TCR alpha and beta chains were sequenced, and tight co-correlation was observed between alpha and beta sequence abundances in each sample. As for how the authors treated the data: Decombinator V4 was used to annotate TCR sequences for V gene, J gene and CDR3. Expanded TCRs were defined as changing significantly between any two time points under a Poisson model with p below 0.0001. TCR abundances were normalised to the total number of TCRs sequenced per sample and were expressed as counts per million. MAIT TCRs were defined by TRAV1-2 paired with TRAJ12, TRAJ20 or TRAJ33, and iNKT TCRs by TRAV10 paired with TRAJ18. VDJdb, accessed 1 November 2021, was searched for CMV, EBV and SARS-CoV-2 annotated TCRs, excluding TCRs annotated for multiple antigens. TCRdb redid the processing of the public reads, applying fastp at Q25 and MiXCR, and retained in-frame beta chains. Rows with one shared CDR3 protein collapse into an entry with the most common genes and DNA. Clone size and V and J calls follow TCRdb, not the original study. The sample table contains more than 80,000 distinct CDR3 sequences; only one count was recorded for roughly an eighth of them. The biggest ten clones account for approximately 1.3% of the sample.

A case-control design nested within a healthcare worker cohort in London, UK, was used, with weekly nasopharyngeal swab PCR tests and blood sampling performed. Healthcare workers were enrolled in the week of the UK lockdown, from 23 to 31 March 2020, and were followed every week for up to about 16 weeks. Taken from cysteine to phenylalanine, the CDR3 has 17 residues. Here the CDR3 DNA is all that survives: 51 bases in frame from base 1. The sequenced sample was whole blood. This receptor chain uses TRBV21-1 and TRBJ2-7; the table's D call of TRBD1 was not tested on the DNA. TRBV21-1 has pseudogene status. This clonotype originated in an adult who was a healthcare worker with PCR-confirmed SARS-CoV-2 infection or an uninfected control (not recorded which). The CDR3 is CASSIPHRRGAPVEQYF. The DNA is as follows: TGTGCCAGCAGCATACCTCACCGGAGGGGCGCACCTGTGGAGCAGTACTTC.